These 3 T cell receptor beta chains came from one sample sequenced in a study of T cell responses to AZD1222 COVID-19 vaccine. Data came from immunoSEQ multiplex PCR; TCRdb stores just in-frame clones and leaves some out. The table has about 97,000 clones, just over 85% seen once. The sequencing here drew on peripheral blood, taken on day 0 of AZD1222 vaccination. These receptors came from an adult in good health.

This rearrangement joins TRBV7-8 to TRBJ2-7; 9 bases agree with TRBD2. The length of the CDR3 is 16 residues. V dropped 3 bases and J dropped 4; count of bases not matched to a gene: 10. Per the germline V gene, CDR1 is SGHVS and CDR2 is FQNEAQ. The CDR3, as DNA: TGTGCCAGCAGCTTTGTCTCTAGCGGGATGGGGTACGAGCAGTACTTC. This gives the protein CASSFVSSGMGYEQYF.

The chain is built from TRBV7-2 and TRBJ1-6; no firm D call. The CDR3 consists of 15 residues. The V end was cut by 1 base, the J end by 5 bases, with 9 bases between. CDR1 is SGHTA and CDR2 is FQGNSA in the germline V gene. The CDR3 sequence: CASSLVGLNNSPLHF. CDR3 nucleotides: TGTGCCAGCAGCTTAGTCGGGCTTAATAATTCACCCCTCCACTTT.

The chain links TRBV13 to TRBJ1-1; D unclear. V gave up 3 bases and J gave up 8 bases, with 10 bases separating them. This CDR3 is built from 12 residues. CDR1 and CDR2 from the germline V gene are PRHDT and FYEKMQ (reference sequence). The CDR3 region is CASSFSGREAFF. The CDR3 DNA sequence: TGTGCCAGCAGCTTTTCAGGCAGGGAAGCTTTCTTT.